This T cell receptor beta chain was retrieved from a study of OX40 agonist ivuxolimab in advanced cancers. Study-wide context: The costimulatory receptor OX40 (CD134) was targeted by ivuxolimab, a fully human IgG2 agonistic monoclonal antibody. Intravenous ivuxolimab was administered to patients every 2 weeks at six dose levels: 0.01, 0.1, 0.3, 1.5, 3 and 10 mg/kg. Of the roughly 52 dose-escalation patients, hepatocellular carcinoma was present in approximately 20, melanoma in approximately 15, renal cell carcinoma in 9 and head and neck cancer in 9. The dose-escalation cohort was roughly 80% male with a mean age of about 60 years, ranging from roughly 20 to 80. Prior anti-PD-1, anti-PD-L1 or anti-CTLA-4 therapy was permitted, and checkpoint inhibitors had been received by 30% to 40% of dose-escalation patients. Partial responses occurred in three dose-escalation patients: two with cutaneous melanoma and one with hepatocellular carcinoma. The purpose of peripheral TCRbeta sequencing was to test whether ivuxolimab changed TCR sequence diversity and led to clonal T-cell expansion. The monotherapy dose-escalation portion (N ≈ 52 patients) of the phase I ivuxolimab trial is reported in the paper.

Details on this clone: What antigen it recognizes has not been identified. Nothing much larger sits one base from this clone, and base qualities are not available.

Overall study results and their limits: On average, CD8+ T cells showed more expanded clones than CD4+ T cells after ivuxolimab. The antigen specificity of the peripheral T cells that underwent clonal expansion was not determined. At doses of 0.1 to 3.0 mg/kg, clonal expansion of both CD4+ and CD8+ T cells in blood was seen between baseline and week 6. In the 0.1-3.0 mg/kg groups, partial responders had among the lowest normalized peripheral clonal expansion, particularly in CD8+ T cells. Low levels of normalized T-cell clonal expansion were also seen in some patients who did not respond.

Patients with a history of autoimmune disease or receiving systemic immunosuppression were excluded from the trial. In every dose cohort, peripheral blood was drawn for TCR sequencing at baseline, cycle 4 day 1, and cycle 7 day 1. The samples were taken from a phase I, first-in-human, multicenter, open-label dose-escalation trial of ivuxolimab. The trial enrolled adults with locally advanced or metastatic head and neck squamous cell, hepatocellular, melanoma or renal cell carcinoma. Before TCR sequencing, CD4+ and CD8+ T cells were separately sorted from peripheral blood. Genomic DNA was isolated from the sorted cells so that the TCRbeta CDR3 region could be sequenced. The immunoSEQ Assay was used for sequencing of TCRbeta CDR3 regions. Entries here come from immuneACCESS through TCRdb and include only in-frame sequences with V and J called. Some clones fail to appear in such tables; in the studies checked, an unresolved V gene covers under half of the shortfall, and the cause of the remainder is unknown. The sample profile shows 50,000 to 75,000 clones; roughly nine tenths of them were found once. The top ten clones comprise 15% to 20% of the sample.

Trimming costs V 3 bases and J 3 bases, and their ends lie 11 bases apart. As encoded in the germline V gene, CDR1 is MNHEY while CDR2 is SVGAGI. The CDR3 goes from the cysteine to the phenylalanine over 15 residues. Just the 45-base CDR3 DNA is kept, in frame starting at base 1. This specimen consisted of CD4+ or CD8+ T cells sorted from blood, obtained in a trial of the OX40 agonist ivuxolimab. This clonotype was obtained from an adult with an advanced solid tumor such as melanoma, head and neck, liver or kidney cancer. The chain is made from TRBV6-5 and TRBJ2-2; TRBD2 could be the D gene, as 5 bases match. The nucleotide sequence reads TGTGCCAGCAGTTATAGAGGGCCCTACACCGGGGAGCTGTTTTTT. This yields the protein CASSYRGPYTGELFF.